The 17 T cell receptor beta chains below were found in one sample sequenced in a study of early T cells in non-severe SARS-CoV-2 infection. TCRdb reprocessed the 5' RACE reads via MiXCR and lists one record per CDR3 protein. The table has more than 95,000 distinct CDR3 sequences, 15% seen once; the top ten hold 21%. Source material: whole blood. These receptors were collected from an adult who was a healthcare worker with PCR-confirmed SARS-CoV-2 infection or an uninfected control (not recorded which).

This clonotype showed up many times. The chain employs TRBV4-2 and TRBJ1-4, with D hard to call. Germline V CDR1 and CDR2: LGHNA, YNFKEQ. CDR3 length: 13 residues. Trimming stripped 1 base from V and 8 bases from J, with 8 bases between. This chain's CDR3 is CASSQAAEEKLFF. CDR3 coding DNA: TGTGCCAGCAGCCAAGCAGCGGAGGAAAAACTGTTTTTT.

This clonotype showed up just a few times. The chain carries TRBV20-1 and TRBJ1-3; D unresolved. Germline assignment: CDR1 DFQATT and CDR2 SNEGSKA (reference sequence). The germline V and J ends were trimmed by 4 bases and 2 bases, with 12 bases remaining between them. This CDR3 has 14 residues. The CDR3 sequence: CSAISPTPGNTIYF. DNA of the CDR3: TGCAGTGCTATCAGTCCGACGCCTGGAAACACCATATATTTT.

In this sample, this clonotype turned up a few times. The V call is TRBV4-1, the J call TRBJ1-4; D is unresolved. V was clipped by 0 bases and J by 7 bases, with 9 bases between them. The germline V gene encodes CDR1 MGHRA and CDR2 YSYEKL. The CDR3 is made up of 14 amino acids. DNA for the CDR3: TGCGCCAGCAGCCAAGACTTGGCTCGTGAAAAACTGTTTTTT. Its protein is CASSQDLAREKLFF.

The rearrangement joins TRBV7-2 to TRBJ1-6; D uncertain. Germline V gene data show CDR1 as SGHTA and CDR2 as FQGNSA. The CDR3 has 13 residues. V was pared by 5 bases and J by 6 bases, with 8 bases between. CDR3 bases: TGTGCCAGCAGCGAACAGCGTAATTCACCCCTCCACTTT. Its protein product is CASSEQRNSPLHF.

There are many counts of this clonotype. The chain carries TRBV20-1 and TRBJ2-5, with 7 bases aligning to TRBD1. The CDR3 totals 12 residues. V gave up 6 bases and J gave up 5 bases; unmatched junction bases: 6. Germline loops: CDR1 DFQATT, CDR2 SNEGSKA (reference sequence). CDR3 nucleotides: TGCAGTGCGCGACAGGGTATTGAGACCCAGTACTTC. This codes for CSARQGIETQYF.

The gene calls are TRBV9 and TRBJ2-2, with 11 bases identical to TRBD1. Germline V CDR1 and CDR2: SGDLS, YYNGEE. The trim removed 5 bases at V and 5 bases at J, leaving 8 bases unmatched. The CDR3 runs 16 residues. CDR3 DNA sequence: TGTGCCAGCAGTCGGACAGGGGGCATCAAAACCGGGGAGCTGTTTTTT. This encodes CASSRTGGIKTGELFF.

V is TRBV7-8 and J is TRBJ1-1; D ambiguous. The CDR3 length is 14 residues. Germline CDR1 reads SGHVS; CDR2 reads FQNEAQ. V was trimmed by 5 bases and J by 4 bases, leaving 14 bases between them. CDR3 in DNA: TGTGCCAGCAGCCCCGGTACAGTCGCCACTGAAGCTTTCTTT. Protein: CASSPGTVATEAFF.

The V and J genes are TRBV28 and TRBJ2-7; weak D call: TRBD1 (5 bases). Germline values: CDR1 MDHEN, CDR2 SYDVKM. The germline V and J ends were trimmed by 3 bases and 0 bases, with 6 bases remaining between them. CDR3 size: 13 residues. This CDR3 reads CASSLTASYEQYF. The CDR3 bases are TGTGCCAGCAGTTTGACAGCCTCCTACGAGCAGTACTTC.

This clonotype appeared a few times. DNA for the CDR3: TGTGCCAGCAGCCCAATGGGGGGTGCGAACACTGAAGCTTTCTTT. Its translation is CASSPMGGANTEAFF. V usage is TRBV3-2 and J usage is TRBJ1-1; the table's D call, TRBD1, was not checked against the DNA. TRBV3-2 is listed as a pseudogene. CDR3 size: 15 residues.

This clonotype was found many times. The V and J genes are TRBV7-9 and TRBJ2-1, with D hard to call. This CDR3 is built from 16 residues. Germline CDR1 is SEHNR and CDR2 is FQNEAQ (reference sequence). With 4 bases removed from V and 2 bases from J, the gap between germline ends came to 15 bases. CDR3 protein: CASSSRRVPTYNEQFF. The DNA for the CDR3 is TGTGCCAGCAGCTCACGACGGGTGCCGACCTACAATGAGCAGTTCTTC.

The V gene is TRBV2, the J gene TRBJ1-1, with unresolved D. V was pared by 4 bases and J by 0 bases, with 9 bases between. This CDR3 is 14 amino acids long. Germline values: CDR1 SNHLY, CDR2 FYNNEI. CDR3 sequence: CASSVRRMNTEAFF. CDR3 nucleotide sequence: TGTGCCAGCAGTGTCCGGAGGATGAACACTGAAGCTTTCTTT.

This clonotype was counted a few times. This chain uses TRBV19 with TRBJ1-6; the match to TRBD1 covers 9 bases. Germline values: CDR1 LNHDA, CDR2 SQIVND (reference sequence). The CDR3 runs 16 residues. Unmatched junction bases numbered 6, after V lost 4 bases and J lost 5 bases. The CDR3 loop is CASSTGTGSNNSPLHF. CDR3 DNA: TGTGCCAGTAGTACCGGGACAGGGTCGAATAATTCACCCCTCCACTTT. Full variable domain (rest looked up from reference TRBV19 and TRBJ1-6): DGGITQSPKYLFRKEGQNVTLSCEQNLNHDAMYWYRQDPGQGLRLIYYSQIVNDFQKGDIAEGYSVSREKKESFPLTVTSAQKNPTAFYLCASSTGTGSNNSPLHFGNGTRLTVT.

This clonotype has only a few counts. The chain joins TRBV3-1 to TRBJ2-1, with 9 bases aligning to TRBD2. CDR1 LGHDT and CDR2 YNNKEL come from the germline V gene (reference sequence). The CDR3 contains 14 residues. Unmatched junction bases numbered 2, after V lost 5 bases and J lost 3 bases. The CDR3 loop reads CASSTRGGYNEQFF. For the CDR3, the DNA is TGTGCCAGCAGCACGCGGGGGGGCTACAATGAGCAGTTCTTC.

The rearrangement links TRBV7-3 to TRBJ1-1, with D possibly being TRBD1 (6 bases). Germline V gives CDR1 SGHTA, CDR2 FQGTGA. CDR3 length: 13 residues. V was shortened by 6 bases and J by 4 bases, with 12 bases between the two germline ends. Here the CDR3 reads CASSSLRGTEAFF. CDR3 bases: TGTGCCAGCAGTTCCCTCAGGGGCACTGAAGCTTTCTTT.

This clonotype was seen only a few times. The rearrangement uses TRBV10-3 and TRBJ2-2, with TRBD1 matching over 10 bases. V dropped 8 bases and J dropped 5; count of bases not matched to a gene: 8. This CDR3 region has 15 residues. Germline values: CDR1 ENHRY, CDR2 SYGVKD. The chain's CDR3 is CAIEPGQGRTGELFF. The CDR3, as DNA: TGTGCCATCGAGCCGGGACAGGGGAGGACCGGGGAGCTGTTTTTT.

V is TRBV10-3 and J is TRBJ1-5; 9 bases are shared with TRBD1. The CDR3 has 14 residues. V was clipped by 6 bases and J by 4 bases; unmatched bases: 4. In germline, CDR1 is ENHRY, CDR2 SYGVKD. The CDR3 sequence: CAIRRTGENQPQHF. CDR3 bases: TGTGCCATCAGAAGGACAGGGGAGAATCAGCCCCAGCATTTT.

In its sample, this clonotype was seen many times. The chain recombines TRBV12-3 or TRBV12-4 with TRBJ1-5; no clear D gene. This CDR3 is built from 13 residues. Between the trimmed V and J ends, which lost 6 bases and 6 bases, there was a span of 12 bases. DNA for the CDR3: TGTGCCAGCAGATTGGACGTCTTTCAGCCCCAGCATTTT. Protein: CASRLDVFQPQHF.